The clone carrying this T cell receptor beta chain has only a few counts. Original processing methods: Nucleated cell counts were estimated from reference gene primer amplification. This table comes from immunoSEQ multiplex PCR, and its TCRdb copy is limited to in-frame clones, with some not included. Clone size and the V and J calls come from that table; the DNA yielded D and trimming. The data hold 200,000 to 250,000 clones, with about 86% observed a single time. The CDR3 is 20 residues long. The sample is drawn from a study of blood T cell repertoires in COVID-19. As for the study in general: Samples representing acute and convalescent COVID-19 were sourced from the United States, Italy and Spain. Nucleic acid was either cDNA or gDNA, and it came from T cells, B-cell-depleted T cells, or PBMCs.

The receptor comes from a woman under 40 who had recovered from COVID-19. The sequenced sample consisted of peripheral blood. The gene calls are TRBV21-1 and TRBJ2-7; TRBD2, as called in the table, went unchecked against the DNA. TRBV21-1 is an annotated pseudogene. Written as DNA, the CDR3 is TGTGCCAGCAGCAAAGTATCCCGGTTTGTGAGGGCGGGGGCCTCCTACGAGCAGTACTTC. This gives the protein CASSKVSRFVRAGASYEQYF.